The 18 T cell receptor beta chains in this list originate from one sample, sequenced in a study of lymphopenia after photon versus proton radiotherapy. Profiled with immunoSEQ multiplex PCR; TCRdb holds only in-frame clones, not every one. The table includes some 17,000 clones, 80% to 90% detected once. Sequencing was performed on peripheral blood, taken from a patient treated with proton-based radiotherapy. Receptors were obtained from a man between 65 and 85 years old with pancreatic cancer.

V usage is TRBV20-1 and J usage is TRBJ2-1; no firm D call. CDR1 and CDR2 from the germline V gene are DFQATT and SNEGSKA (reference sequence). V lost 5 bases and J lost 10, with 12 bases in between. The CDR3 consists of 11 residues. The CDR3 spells CSAGNPGEQFF. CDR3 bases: TGCAGTGCTGGGAATCCCGGGGAGCAGTTCTTC.

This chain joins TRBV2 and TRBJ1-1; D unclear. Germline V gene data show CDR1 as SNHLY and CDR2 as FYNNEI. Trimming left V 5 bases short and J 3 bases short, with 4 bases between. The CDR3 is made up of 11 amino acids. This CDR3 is CASSLHTEAFF. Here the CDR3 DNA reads TGTGCCAGCAGTCTTCACACTGAAGCTTTCTTT.

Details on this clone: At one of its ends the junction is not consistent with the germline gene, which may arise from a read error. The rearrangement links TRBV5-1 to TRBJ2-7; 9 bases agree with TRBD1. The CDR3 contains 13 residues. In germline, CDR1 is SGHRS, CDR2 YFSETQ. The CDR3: CVSSGGQGYEQYF. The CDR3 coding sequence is TGCGTCAGCAGCGGTGGACAGGGGTACGAGCAGTACTTC.

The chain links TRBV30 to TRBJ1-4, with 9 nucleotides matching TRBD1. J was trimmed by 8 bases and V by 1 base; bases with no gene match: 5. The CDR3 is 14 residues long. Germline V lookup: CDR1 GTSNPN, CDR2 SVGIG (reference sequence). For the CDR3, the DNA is TGTGCCTGGAGTGCGGGACAGGGAAACGAAAAACTGTTTTTT. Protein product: CAWSAGQGNEKLFF.

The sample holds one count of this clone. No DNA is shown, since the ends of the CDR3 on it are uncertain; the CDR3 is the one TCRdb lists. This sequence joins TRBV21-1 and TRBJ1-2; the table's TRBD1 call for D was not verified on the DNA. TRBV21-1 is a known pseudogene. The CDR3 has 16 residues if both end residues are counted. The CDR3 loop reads CASSKAVGTGAYGYTF.

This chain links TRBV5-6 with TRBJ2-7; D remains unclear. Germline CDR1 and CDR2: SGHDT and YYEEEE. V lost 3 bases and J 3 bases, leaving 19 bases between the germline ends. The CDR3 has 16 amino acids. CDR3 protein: CASSSPAQHASYEQYF. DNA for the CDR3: TGTGCCAGCAGCTCCCCGGCGCAGCACGCGAGCTACGAGCAGTACTTC.

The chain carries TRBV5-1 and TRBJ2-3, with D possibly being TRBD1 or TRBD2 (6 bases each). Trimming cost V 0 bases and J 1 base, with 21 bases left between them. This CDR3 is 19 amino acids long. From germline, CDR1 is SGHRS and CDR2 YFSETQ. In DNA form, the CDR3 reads TGCGCCAGCAGCTTGGATGGGGGGCGGGTTTCGCCCGGCACAGATACGCAGTATTTT. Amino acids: CASSLDGGRVSPGTDTQYF.

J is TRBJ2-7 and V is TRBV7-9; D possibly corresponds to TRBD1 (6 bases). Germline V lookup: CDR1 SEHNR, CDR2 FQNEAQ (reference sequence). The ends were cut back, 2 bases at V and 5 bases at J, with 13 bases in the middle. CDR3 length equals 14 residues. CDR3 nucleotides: TGTGCCAGCAGCTTAAATGCAGGGGAGAACGAGCAGTACTTC. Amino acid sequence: CASSLNAGENEQYF.

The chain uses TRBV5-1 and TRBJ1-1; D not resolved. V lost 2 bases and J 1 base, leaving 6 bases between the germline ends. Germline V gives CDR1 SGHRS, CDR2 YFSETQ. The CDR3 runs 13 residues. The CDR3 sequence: CASSFAENTEAFF. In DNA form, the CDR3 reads TGCGCCAGCAGCTTCGCAGAGAACACTGAAGCTTTCTTT.

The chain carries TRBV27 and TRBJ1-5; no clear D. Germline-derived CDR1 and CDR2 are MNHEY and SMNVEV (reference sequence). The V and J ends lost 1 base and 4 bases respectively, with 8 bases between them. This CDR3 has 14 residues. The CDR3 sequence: CASSLFGINQPQHF. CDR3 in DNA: TGTGCCAGCAGTTTATTTGGGATAAATCAGCCCCAGCATTTT.

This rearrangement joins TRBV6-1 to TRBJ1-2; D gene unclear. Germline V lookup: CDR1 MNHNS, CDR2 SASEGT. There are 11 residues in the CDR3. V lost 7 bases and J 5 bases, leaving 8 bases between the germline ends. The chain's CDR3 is CASNPLYGYTF. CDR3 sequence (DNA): TGTGCCAGCAATCCCTTATATGGCTACACCTTC.

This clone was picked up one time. Here the CDR3 DNA reads TGTGCCACCAGCAGAGGGGGTTCTAATGAAAAACTGTTTTTT. Translating it yields CATSRGGSNEKLFF. V gene TRBV15 combines with J gene TRBJ1-4, with no clear D. The CDR3 totals 14 residues. CDR1 is LNHNV and CDR2 is YYDKDF in the germline V gene (reference sequence). The ends were cut back, 1 base at V and 3 bases at J, with 6 bases in the middle.

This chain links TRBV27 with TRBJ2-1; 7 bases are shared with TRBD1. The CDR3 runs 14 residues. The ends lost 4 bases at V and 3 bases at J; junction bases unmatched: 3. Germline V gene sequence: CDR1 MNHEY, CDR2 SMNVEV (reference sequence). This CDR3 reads CASSSGQFYNEQFF. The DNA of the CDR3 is TGTGCCAGCAGTTCGGGACAGTTCTACAATGAGCAGTTCTTC.

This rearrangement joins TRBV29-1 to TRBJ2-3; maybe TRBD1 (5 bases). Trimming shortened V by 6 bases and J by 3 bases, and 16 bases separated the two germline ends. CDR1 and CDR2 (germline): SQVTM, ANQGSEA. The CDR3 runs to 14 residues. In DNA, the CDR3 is TGCAGCGTCCAGCCCAGGGTAACAACAGATACGCAGTATTTT. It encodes CSVQPRVTTDTQYF.

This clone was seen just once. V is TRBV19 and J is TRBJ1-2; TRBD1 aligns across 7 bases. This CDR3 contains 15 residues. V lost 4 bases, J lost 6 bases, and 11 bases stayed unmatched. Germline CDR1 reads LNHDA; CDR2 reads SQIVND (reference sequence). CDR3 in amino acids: CASSKWTGDYDGYTF. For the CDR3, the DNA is TGTGCCAGTAGTAAATGGACAGGAGATTATGATGGCTACACCTTC.

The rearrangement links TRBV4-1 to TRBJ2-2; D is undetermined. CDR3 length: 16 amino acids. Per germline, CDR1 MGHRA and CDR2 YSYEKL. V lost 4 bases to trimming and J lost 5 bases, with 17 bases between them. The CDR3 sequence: CASSPRVDLRTGELFF. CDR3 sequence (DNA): TGCGCCAGCAGCCCTAGGGTGGACCTTAGGACCGGGGAGCTGTTTTTT.

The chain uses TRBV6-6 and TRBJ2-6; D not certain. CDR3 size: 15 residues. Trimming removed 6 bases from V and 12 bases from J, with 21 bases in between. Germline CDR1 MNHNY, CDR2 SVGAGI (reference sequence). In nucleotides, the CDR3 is TGTGCCAGCAGCCGACTGGACGGTCAACGCCTCGTCCTGACTTTC. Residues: CASSRLDGQRLVLTF.

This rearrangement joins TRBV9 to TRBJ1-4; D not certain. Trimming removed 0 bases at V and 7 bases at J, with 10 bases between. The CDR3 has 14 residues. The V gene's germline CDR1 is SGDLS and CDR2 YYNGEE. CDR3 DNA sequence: TGTGCCAGCAGCGTAGGTGGGGAGAGTGAAAAACTGTTTTTT. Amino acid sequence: CASSVGGESEKLFF.